This TCR beta chain was identified during a study of CXCR3-negative and CXCR3-positive naive CD8 T cells (dated by TCRdb to about 2019). In terms of the full investigation: In total, about 135 million TRB reads were obtained, which works out to roughly 1.5 +/- 0.3 million reads per library. Naive subsets from 5 donors and memory cells from 3 donors were included in the TRBV-TRBJ cluster analysis. Data from ten or so donors, pooled across two independent experiments, went into the diversity and physicochemical repertoire analyses.

Including cysteine and phenylalanine, the CDR3 has 12 amino acids. Only the protein is on record. Per the germline V gene, MNHEY is the CDR1 and SVGAGI is the CDR2. For sequencing, a NextSeq 550 was employed. The Human TCR Profiling Kit (MiLaboratory) was used to prepare UMI-labeled 5' RACE TRB cDNA libraries. The full amount of extracted RNA was used for cDNA synthesis, and the full amount of resulting cDNA was used for PCR amplification. Libraries were prepared in parallel with an identical number of PCR cycles. In the original analysis: MIGEC and MiXCR extracted about 53,000 +/- 10,000 unique UMI-labeled TRB cDNA molecules per library, requiring at least two reads per UMI. On average, each library contained roughly 40,000 +/- 10,000 functional in-frame TRB CDR3 nucleotide clonotypes without stop codons. After downsampling to 5000 UMI-labeled TRB molecules per sample, diversity metrics such as normalized Shannon-Wiener and Chao1 were calculated in VDJtools. VDJtools was used to calculate clonotype-size-weighted physicochemical properties of the central five CDR3 residues, namely interaction energy, strength, volume and Kidera factor 4. The reads, reprocessed by TCRdb, yield one row per CDR3 protein sequence and no DNA. The V and J calls and clone size come from TCRdb's table, not from the authors' own analysis. The sample's table lists a count of some 49,000 distinct CDR3 sequences. The biggest ten clones account for 2% to 3% of the sample.

For each CD8+ T cell subset, flow sorting was done in triplicate, and around 300,000 cells per subset went directly into RLT lysis buffer. Naive CD8+ T cells were defined stringently as CD45RO-CCR7+CD27+CD95- to exclude memory contaminants. Peripheral blood mononuclear cells were isolated from buffy coats by standard density gradient centrifugation. Naive CXCR3-negative and CXCR3-positive CD8+ T cells were flow-sorted on a FACSAria III. Total RNA was extracted from sorted cells with an RNeasy Mini Kit. Results the study describes overall, beyond this receptor: Repertoire diversity was comparably high in both naive subsets but much lower in memory CD8+ T cells. Freshly isolated PBMCs were used for most assays because CXCR3 expression partially decreased after cryopreservation. Naive CXCR3-negative and CXCR3-positive cells from the same donor showed similar TRBV-TRBJ usage, whereas memory cells showed distinct patterns. Surface CD5, linked to self-reactivity in mice, was comparable between naive subsets; TCR interaction strength was therefore also inferred from TRB CDR3 physicochemical properties. TRB CDR3s from CXCR3-positive naive cells showed higher hydrophobicity (lower Kidera factor 4), lower energy, and higher strength and volume indices than CXCR3-negative naive cells.

Of note for this clonotype: Its antigen remains unidentified.

Rearrangement joined TRBV6-5 to TRBJ1-4. The sequence was collected from a human donor in good health. Some clones in this sample may be carry-over from other donors' samples. The specimen was naive CXCR3- CD8+ T cells from blood. Interpreted using the paper, the cell subset or site label stands for: CD45RO-CCR7+CD27+CD95- naive CD8+ T cells lacking CXCR3 (TNR3-). The CDR3 protein sequence reads: CASSYGDEKLFF.